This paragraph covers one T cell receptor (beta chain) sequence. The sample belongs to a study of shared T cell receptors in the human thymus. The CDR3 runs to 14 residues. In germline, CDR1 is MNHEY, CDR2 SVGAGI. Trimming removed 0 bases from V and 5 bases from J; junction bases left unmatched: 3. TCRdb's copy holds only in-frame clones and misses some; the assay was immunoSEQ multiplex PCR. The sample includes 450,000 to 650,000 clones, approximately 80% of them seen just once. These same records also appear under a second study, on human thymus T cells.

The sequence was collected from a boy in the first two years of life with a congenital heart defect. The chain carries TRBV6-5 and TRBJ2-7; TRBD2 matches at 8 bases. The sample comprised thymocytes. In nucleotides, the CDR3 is TGTGCCAGCAGTTACTCTAGCGGGACCGACGAGCAGTACTTC. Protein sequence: CASSYSSGTDEQYF.